The source of this T cell receptor beta chain is a study of CD8+ T cells in alopecia areata. Study as a whole: The study gave treated patients oral tofacitinib at 5 to 10 mg twice daily. Affected scalp percentage determined the severity score of treated patients.

Germline CDR1 MGHRA, CDR2 YSYEKL. The CDR3 is 16 residues long. Deletions cut 1 base from V and 1 base from J, with 13 bases between. Treatment defined: oral pan-JAK inhibitor, 5-10 mg twice daily. Study-level findings and limits: Normal skin contains resident alphabeta T cells, and these are also sequenced in scalp samples. Having one nonresponder leaves uncertain how baseline CD8+ expansion relates to response.

In the case of this clone: What it recognizes is unknown.

Extracted RNA was reverse transcribed into cDNA, the sequencing template. Only in-frame clones appear in the TCRdb table, and some are missing; sequencing was by immunoSEQ multiplex PCR. This table has some 88,000 clones, roughly 46% appearing once. The specimen was CD8+ T cells sorted from blood, collected at week 24, from a patient treated with tofacitinib. This receptor was identified in a human donor with alopecia areata. The genes are TRBV4-1 and TRBJ1-1, with D possibly being TRBD1 (5 bases). CDR3 coding DNA: TGCGCCAGCAGCCAAGTTAGGAGGACACGGAACACTGAAGCTTTCTTT. Its protein is CASSQVRRTRNTEAFF.